The entry below describes one TCR beta chain. Its antigen is as yet unknown. The V and J ends lost 4 bases and 3 bases, in that order; junction bases with no gene match: 15. Germline V gene data show CDR1 as SGHVS and CDR2 as FQNEAQ. This CDR3 has 20 amino acids. The record originates from a study of shared clonotypes between healthy human individuals. Study-wide context: A donor's plate count was three for CD4 naive and three for CD4 memory; CD8 naive had two and CD8 memory one.

Some clones are missing from TCRdb's copy, which holds only in-frame ones; the method was immunoSEQ multiplex PCR. The sample includes 650,000 to 700,000 clones, about nine tenths of them seen just once. Caucasian adults residing in Nashville, Tennessee made up all the donors. CD45RO+ cells went into CD8 memory alongside CCR7-negative CD45RA+ TemRA cells. Regarding the study as a whole: With a handful of donors compared, around 5% of naive CD4 clonotypes were shared.

The gene calls are TRBV7-8 and TRBJ2-3, with 14 bases fitting TRBD2. Source material: memory CD8+ T cells from PBMCs. Described subset: CD45RO+ cells pooled with CCR7-negative TemRA cells. The receptor was derived from a man aged 18 to 29 in good health. Some clones in this sample may be carry-over from other donors' samples. CDR3 residues: CASSSGLAGVPGQGTDTQYF. The CDR3 DNA reads as TGTGCCAGCAGCTCGGGACTAGCGGGAGTTCCGGGTCAGGGTACAGATACGCAGTATTTT.